This T cell receptor beta chain was recorded in a study of cytomegalovirus exposure and HLA in healthy donors (dated by TCRdb to 2017 to 2019). Regarding the complete study: The 500 to 700 repertoires of the first cohort and the roughly 120 validation repertoires were produced on the same platform, according to a later analysis. The study was designed to test whether signatures of past pathogen exposure could be identified by cataloging public T cell receptors. A separate validation cohort of 100 to 150 different subjects was used in addition to the 666-subject first cohort. To predict cytomegalovirus infection status, the study brought together high-throughput TCR immunosequencing, statistical association of individual TCRs with disease status, and machine learning.

What the work shows at the level of the full study, not this receptor alone: Across donors, most TCR sequences were observed very rarely, whereas some public TCRs were present in many individuals. A few of the identified cytomegalovirus-associated TCR beta chains were confirmed in vitro to be specific for cytomegalovirus antigens. According to the authors, the approach could potentially be generalized to other disease states and immunological phenotypes. The study gave a list of around 170 TCR beta chains associated with cytomegalovirus. The classifier was reported to diagnose cytomegalovirus status with high specificity and sensitivity in both the original cohort and the validation cohort. A later analysis lacked HLA typing for the validation cohort, so it scored co-occurrence in that cohort across all 110 or so repertoires. In a later analysis, TCRs clustered in the first cohort were found to also tend to co-occur in the 130 or so validation repertoires, with about 93% of cluster scores above 0.

Donors formed part of the validation cohort, which comprised fewer than 150 subjects and was distinct from the first cohort of 550 to 850 subjects. CDR3 length: 13 amino acids, cysteine to phenylalanine. The kept DNA is CDR3 alone, 39 bases in frame from the first base. In the germline V gene, CDR1 corresponds to MNHEY and CDR2 to SVGAGI. Relative to germline, V is missing 8 bases and J is missing 3 bases, with 2 bases of the junction outside any gene match. To prepare the library, the immunoSEQ multiplex PCR assay was applied. On the authors' methods: A statistical classification framework was built for diagnosing cytomegalovirus status from the catalog of TCR beta chain sequences. TCRdb stores this immuneACCESS table with in-frame sequences only. Part of the clones is absent; in the studies checked, under half of the shortfall reflects unresolved V genes, and no reason is known for the rest. The V and J calls and clone size are taken from that table; D and trimming were inferred from the DNA. This sample comprises approximately 220,000 clones, roughly 84% of them detected only once. The ten biggest clones cover around 15% of the sample.

As concerns this clone: Its binding antigen is unknown. Base qualities are not recorded, but no much larger clone differs from it by a single base.

Sequenced material: PBMCs. The clonotype originates from a woman aged 30 to 39 in good health and CMV-seropositive. The rearranged segments are TRBV6-5 and TRBJ1-5, with 9 junctional bases fitting TRBD1. The DNA sequence follows: TGTGCCAGCCGACAGGGGGTCAATCAGCCCCAGCATTTT. This yields the protein CASRQGVNQPQHF.